The 5 T cell receptor beta chains presented below share a single source sample, sequenced in a study of neoadjuvant anti-PD-1 for oral cavity cancer. This table comes from immunoSEQ multiplex PCR, and its TCRdb copy is limited to in-frame clones, with some not included. The top ten hold about 3.7% of the sample, which has tens of thousands of clones, around 83% seen once. The sample here was PBMCs, taken before nivolumab (anti-PD-1) treatment. The receptors come from a person aged 35 to 85 with oral cavity squamous cell carcinoma.

V is TRBV7-3 and J is TRBJ1-2; D uncertain. CDR3 length: 15 amino acids. Trimming removed 5 bases at V and 8 bases at J, with 21 bases between. Germline CDR1 is SGHTA and CDR2 is FQGTGA. The CDR3 DNA follows: TGTGCCAGCAGCCGGAGGATGCCCGACGCCCTCGGCTACACCTTC. This gives the protein CASSRRMPDALGYTF.

The V and J genes are TRBV6-1 and TRBJ2-1; 7 positions agree with TRBD2. This CDR3 region has 15 residues. The trim removed 6 bases at V and 9 bases at J, leaving 14 bases unmatched. Germline-derived CDR1 and CDR2 are MNHNS and SASEGT. CDR3 region: CASSLVRGRFGEQFF. As DNA, the CDR3 is TGTGCCAGCAGCCTGGTTCGCGGGAGATTCGGTGAGCAGTTCTTC.

V usage is TRBV27 and J usage is TRBJ1-3; D is unclear. Trimming took 5 bases from V and 0 from J, leaving 11 bases between them. This CDR3 is 15 amino acids long. Germline lookup yields CDR1 MNHEY and CDR2 SMNVEV (reference sequence). CDR3 sequence reads: CASSDGSYSGNTIYF. The CDR3 DNA is TGTGCCAGCAGTGACGGGTCGTACTCTGGAAACACCATATATTTT.

This chain uses TRBV7-2 with TRBJ1-5, with D hard to call. Germline V gives CDR1 SGHTA, CDR2 FQGNSA. The CDR3 covers 14 residues. V shed 7 bases and J shed 0 bases, with 10 bases lying between them. The CDR3 nucleotides are TGTGCCAGCAAAATAGGGTATAGCAATCAGCCCCAGCATTTT. This encodes CASKIGYSNQPQHF.

The rearrangement links TRBV10-3 to TRBJ1-4; D unresolved. Trimming took off 3 bases at V and 8 bases at J, with 13 bases between the two ends. CDR3 length: 14 amino acids. Germline CDR1 reads ENHRY; CDR2 reads SYGVKD. CDR3 residues: CAISEPGRREKLFF. DNA for the CDR3: TGTGCCATCAGTGAACCGGGAAGGAGGGAAAAACTGTTTTTT.